The sequence of this T cell receptor (beta chain) was determined in a study of CD8 T cells in Susac syndrome. Germline V gene data show CDR1 as LGHNA and CDR2 as YSLEER. Trimming took off 4 bases at V and 5 bases at J, with 30 bases between the two ends. This CDR3 has 20 residues. Findings and limits, study-wide: In Susac patients, clonal expansion was not detected in CD4+ cells.

Worth noting for this clonotype: No antigen is known for it.

It was with random hexamers that about 0.45 to 1 ug RNA was reverse transcribed. TCRdb ran MiXCR on the immunoSEQ multiplex PCR reads and lists one entry per CDR3 protein. The table includes some 190,000 distinct CDR3 sequences, over 90% detected once. The chain joins TRBV4-3 to TRBJ2-1; D possibly corresponds to TRBD1 (6 bases). The receptor was isolated from a human donor with Susac syndrome. Sequencing was carried out using CD4+ T cells from PBMCs. The CDR3, as DNA: TGCGCCAGCAGCCCTTCAAGTTACACTCCGGGACATAGGTGGAACAATGAGCAGTTCTTC. It translates to CASSPSSYTPGHRWNNEQFF.